A single sample gave rise to the 12 T cell receptor beta chains below, sequenced in a study of blood T cell repertoires in COVID-19. Here immunoSEQ multiplex PCR was the method, and the copy in TCRdb shows in-frame clones only, minus some. Counted here are hundreds of thousands of clones, 75% to 90% occurring once; the ten biggest clones make up 9.5% to 15%. Material for sequencing was peripheral blood. The receptors stem from a woman aged 55-70 years with active or convalescent COVID-19.

The CDR3: CASSGLRVVEQFF. The CDR3 coding sequence is TGTGCCAGCAGCGGTCTACGCGTGGTAGAGCAGTTCTTC. The V gene is TRBV6-5, the J gene TRBJ2-1; no clear D gene. The CDR3 runs 13 residues. Germline CDR1 is MNHEY and CDR2 is SVGAGI. Trimming left V 6 bases short and J 10 bases short, with 16 bases between.

This sequence joins TRBV5-6 and TRBJ2-7; 9 bases map to TRBD1. The V and J ends lost 2 bases and 13 bases, in that order; junction bases with no gene match: 10. In germline, CDR1 is SGHDT, CDR2 YYEEEE. The CDR3 runs 13 residues. CDR3 sequence (DNA): TGTGCCAGCAGCTTTAGTCGGACAGGGGCGCCCTACTTC. This sequence encodes CASSFSRTGAPYF.

Regarding this clone: The sample holds other DNA sequences that translate to the same CDR3. The chain uses TRBV10-3 and TRBJ1-2; TRBD1 agrees at 9 bases. The germline V gene has CDR1 ENHRY and CDR2 SYGVKD. V was pared by 0 bases and J by 7 bases, with 6 bases of the junction left unmatched. The CDR3 runs 15 residues. The CDR3 DNA follows: TGTGCCATCAGTGAGTCGGAACAGGGGGCAGGTGGCTACACCTTC. This encodes CAISESEQGAGGYTF.

This rearrangement joins TRBV9 to TRBJ2-2; D call uncertain. The germline V gene has CDR1 SGDLS and CDR2 YYNGEE. The V gene lost 1 base and the J gene lost 7 bases, with 11 bases spanning the gap. The CDR3 has 14 amino acids. CDR3 amino acids: CASSVSESGGELFF. The CDR3, as DNA: TGTGCCAGCAGCGTATCGGAATCGGGCGGGGAGCTGTTTTTT.

The V gene is TRBV9, the J gene TRBJ1-6; possibly TRBD1 for D (6 bases). Trimming took off 0 bases at V and 5 bases at J, with 9 bases between the two ends. Germline CDR1 and CDR2: SGDLS and YYNGEE. The CDR3 runs 15 residues. CDR3 coding DNA: TGTGCCAGCAGCGTAGACAGGGTTAATAATTCACCCCTCCACTTT. Its translation: CASSVDRVNNSPLHF.

This chain joins TRBV7-8 and TRBJ2-2, with 8 nucleotides matching TRBD1. The V gene end was trimmed by 2 bases and the J gene end by 4 bases; junction bases not matched to a gene: 15. This CDR3 comprises 19 residues. Germline loops: CDR1 SGHVS, CDR2 FQNEAQ. CDR3 nucleotides: TGTGCCAGCAGCTTAAAAGCTGGACAGGGAAGAGCTCGCACCGGGGAGCTGTTTTTT. Translating gives CASSLKAGQGRARTGELFF. The full variable domain, its missing parts supplied by reference TRBV7-8 and TRBJ2-2, is GAGVSQSPRYKVAKRGQDVALRCDPISGHVSLFWYQQALGQGPEFLTYFQNEAQLDKSGLPSDRFFAERPEGSVSTLKIQRTQQEDSAVYLCASSLKAGQGRARTGELFFGEGSRLTVL.

V usage is TRBV7-2 and J usage is TRBJ2-2; a possible D gene is TRBD1 (6 bases). Trimming removed 6 bases at V and 0 bases at J, with 8 bases between. Per germline, CDR1 SGHTA and CDR2 FQGNSA. There are 14 residues in the CDR3. CDR3 in amino acids: CASRGASNTGELFF. DNA of the CDR3: TGTGCCAGCAGGGGGGCTTCGAACACCGGGGAGCTGTTTTTT.

The V and J genes are TRBV5-1 and TRBJ1-1; TRBD1 agrees at 8 bases. Germline V CDR1 and CDR2: SGHRS, YFSETQ. The CDR3 is made up of 15 amino acids. The ends lost 3 bases at V and 1 base at J; junction bases unmatched: 5. DNA of the CDR3: TGCGCCAGCAGCTGGGCAGGGGGCTCGAACACTGAAGCTTTCTTT. Translation gives CASSWAGGSNTEAFF.

This chain links TRBV6-1 with TRBJ1-2; 9 bases are a match to TRBD1. The germline CDR1 and CDR2 sequences are MNHNS and SASEGT. V lost 1 base and J lost 7; bases outside the gene matches: 7. This CDR3 is 15 amino acids long. The CDR3 reads CASSEDHRGLGGYTF. In nucleotides, the CDR3 is TGTGCCAGCAGTGAAGACCACAGGGGGCTTGGTGGCTACACCTTC.

This clone has only one observation. V is TRBV5-1 and J is TRBJ1-4; D remains unclear. The CDR3 spans 11 residues. Trimming cost V 4 bases and J 5 bases, with 3 bases left between them. Germline CDR1 SGHRS, CDR2 YFSETQ. For the CDR3, the DNA is TGCGCCAGCAGCCTCAATGAAAAACTGTTTTTT. Its translation is CASSLNEKLFF.

The chain links TRBV27 to TRBJ2-2, with a possible D match to TRBD2 (5 bases). CDR1 is MNHEY and CDR2 is SMNVEV in the germline V gene (reference sequence). V dropped 6 bases and J dropped 3 bases, with 14 bases sitting between them. This CDR3 spans 15 amino acids. CDR3 region: CASSRLEDYTGELFF. CDR3 nucleotide sequence: TGTGCCAGCAGCCGCTTGGAGGATTACACCGGGGAGCTGTTTTTT.

J is TRBJ1-3 and V is TRBV5-5; D is possibly TRBD1 (5 bases). V lost 4 bases and J lost 1, with 15 bases in between. CDR1 and CDR2 from the germline V gene are SGHKS and YYEKEE (reference sequence). This CDR3 is built from 16 residues. CDR3 bases: TGTGCCAGCAGCCCGACGGGGGGTTTTTCTGGAAACACCATATATTTT. It encodes CASSPTGGFSGNTIYF.